The present TCR beta chain was sequenced within a study of cytomegalovirus exposure and HLA in healthy donors. Study-wide background: Falling in the Caucasian-associated ancestry cluster were 80% to 85% of 350 to 400 genotyped donors.

Notes on this clone: Its antigen is not identified.

The PCR contained 60 Vbeta and 13 Jbeta primers. TCRdb's table, derived via immunoSEQ multiplex PCR, lists solely in-frame clones and lacks some. The data show 110,000 to 150,000 clones, less than 10% seen once. The germline gives CDR1 SGHDT, CDR2 YYEEEE. V lost 4 bases to trimming and J lost 2 bases; unmatched junction nucleotides: 1. The length of the CDR3 is 15 residues. General study findings and limits: Of the V segments, some could not be distinguished, including TRBV6-2 and TRBV6-3, and were excluded. Analysis was carried out at a later point, and it linked a missense DCLRE1C variant to TCR beta V- and J-gene trimming.

V is TRBV5-6 and J is TRBJ2-6, with 9 bases that match TRBD1. The sample taken for sequencing was PBMCs. This receptor was obtained from a male donor in good health and CMV-seronegative. Here the CDR3 reads CASSRTGAGANVLTF. The CDR3 bases are TGTGCCAGCAGCAGGACAGGGGCTGGGGCCAACGTCCTGACTTTC.